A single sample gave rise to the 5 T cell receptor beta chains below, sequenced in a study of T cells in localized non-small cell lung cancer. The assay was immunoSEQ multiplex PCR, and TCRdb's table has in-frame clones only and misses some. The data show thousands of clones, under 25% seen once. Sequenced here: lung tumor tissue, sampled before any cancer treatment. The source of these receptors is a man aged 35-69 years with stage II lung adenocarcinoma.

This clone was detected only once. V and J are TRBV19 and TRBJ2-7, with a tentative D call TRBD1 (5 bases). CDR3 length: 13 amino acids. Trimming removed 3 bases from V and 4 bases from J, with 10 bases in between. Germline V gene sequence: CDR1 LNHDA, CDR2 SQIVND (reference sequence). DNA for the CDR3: TGTGCCAGTAGTATCGAAGCAGGGTACGAGCAGTACTTC. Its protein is CASSIEAGYEQYF.

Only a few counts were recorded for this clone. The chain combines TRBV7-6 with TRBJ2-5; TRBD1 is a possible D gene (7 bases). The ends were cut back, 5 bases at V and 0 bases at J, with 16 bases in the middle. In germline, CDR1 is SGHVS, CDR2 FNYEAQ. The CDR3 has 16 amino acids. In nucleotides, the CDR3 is TGTGCCAGCAGCCCTCCAGGGGGGCCGTACCAAGAGACCCAGTACTTC. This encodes CASSPPGGPYQETQYF.

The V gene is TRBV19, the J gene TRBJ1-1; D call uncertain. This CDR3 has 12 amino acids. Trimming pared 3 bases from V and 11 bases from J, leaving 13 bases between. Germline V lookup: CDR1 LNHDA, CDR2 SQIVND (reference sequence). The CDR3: CASSMYGGWAFF. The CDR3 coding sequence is TGTGCCAGTAGTATGTATGGCGGATGGGCTTTCTTT.

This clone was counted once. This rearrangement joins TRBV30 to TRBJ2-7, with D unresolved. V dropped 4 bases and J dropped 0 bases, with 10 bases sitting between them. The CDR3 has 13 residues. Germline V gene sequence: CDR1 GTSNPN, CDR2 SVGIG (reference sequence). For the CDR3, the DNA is TGTGCCTGGAAGGAAAGGCACTCCTACGAGCAGTACTTC. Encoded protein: CAWKERHSYEQYF.

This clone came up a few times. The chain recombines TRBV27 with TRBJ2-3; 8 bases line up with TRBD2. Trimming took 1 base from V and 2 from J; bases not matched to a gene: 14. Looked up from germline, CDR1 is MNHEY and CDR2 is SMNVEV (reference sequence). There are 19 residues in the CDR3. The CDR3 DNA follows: TGTGCCAGCAGTTTATACCCACCGGGAGGGCAGGGACCCACAGATACGCAGTATTTT. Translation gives CASSLYPPGGQGPTDTQYF.